The clone carrying this T cell receptor beta chain was found a few times. Its antigen remains unknown. It was with 60 Vbeta and 13 Jbeta primers that the PCR ran. Original analysis: The authors later counted 75 million to 90 million unique TCR beta chains, about 11 million of them shared. The table came from immunoSEQ multiplex PCR; TCRdb's copy has only in-frame clones and leaves some out. The D gene and trimming were derived from the DNA, and the V and J assignments and clone size from that table. The sample comprises roughly 100,000 clones, 60% to 85% of which are singletons, and 2.5% to 3% rests with the top ten. The data derive from a study of cytomegalovirus exposure and HLA in healthy donors. Turning to the study itself: Prior work identified 120 million or so unique TCR beta sequences in some 180 million T cells. Study results and caveats: According to an earlier analysis, most TCR beta V segments yielded productive rearrangements about 87% or about 30% of the time. Apparent HLA restriction characterized most CMV-associated TCR beta chains in a later analysis.

V was pared by 5 bases and J by 4 bases, with 9 bases of the junction left unmatched. This CDR3 region has 15 residues. Germline V gene data show CDR1 as SGHTS and CDR2 as YDEGEE. The chain has TRBV5-8 and TRBJ1-1, with 9 bases aligning to TRBD1. The sample consisted of PBMCs. The receptor was derived from a male donor in good health and CMV-seropositive. CDR3 DNA: TGTGCCAGCAGTTTTCCGGGACAGGGTTCCACTGAAGCTTTCTTT. This sequence encodes CASSFPGQGSTEAFF.